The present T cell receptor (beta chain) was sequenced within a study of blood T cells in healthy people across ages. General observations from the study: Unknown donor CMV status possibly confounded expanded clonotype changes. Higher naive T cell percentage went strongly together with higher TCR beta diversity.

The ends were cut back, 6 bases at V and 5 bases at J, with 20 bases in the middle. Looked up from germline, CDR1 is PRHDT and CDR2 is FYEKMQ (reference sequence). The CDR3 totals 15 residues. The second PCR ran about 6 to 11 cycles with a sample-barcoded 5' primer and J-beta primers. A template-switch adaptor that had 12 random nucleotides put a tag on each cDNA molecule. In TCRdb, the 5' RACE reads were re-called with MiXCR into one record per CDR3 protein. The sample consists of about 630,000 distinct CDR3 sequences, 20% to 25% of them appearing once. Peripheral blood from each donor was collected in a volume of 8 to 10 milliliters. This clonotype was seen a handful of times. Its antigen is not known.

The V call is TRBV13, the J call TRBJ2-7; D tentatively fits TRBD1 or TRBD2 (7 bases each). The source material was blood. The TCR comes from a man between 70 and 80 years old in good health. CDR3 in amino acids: CASRDVSGGAHEQYF. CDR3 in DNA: TGTGCCAGCAGAGATGTATCAGGGGGGGCCCACGAGCAGTACTTC.